This T cell receptor (beta chain) came from a study of cytomegalovirus exposure and HLA in healthy donors (TCRdb year 2017). General notes on the study: An earlier analysis of approximately 550 of the donors reported roughly 300 Gb of sequence data and 117 million unique TCR beta sequences from 150 million to 200 million T cells. Across approximately 400 genotyped donors of the cohort, an average of about 240,000 unique TCR beta nucleotide sequences per donor were sequenced, and approximately 19% of those sequences were non-productive. Genome-wide SNP genotypes for about 60% of the 666 donors were used in a later genetic analysis, which treated that subset as a discovery cohort. HLA typing included class I and class II loci at four-digit resolution. The study used immunosequencing to profile the T cell repertoires of approximately 630 subjects and linked those repertoires to cytomegalovirus serostatus. To predict cytomegalovirus infection status, the study combined high-throughput TCR immunosequencing, statistical association of individual TCRs with disease status, and machine learning. The study aimed to test whether cataloging public T cell receptors could reveal signatures of past pathogen exposure. Besides the first cohort of 550 to 750 subjects, a separate validation cohort made up of 120 different subjects was used. Donor age, sex, ethnicity and CMV serostatus were collected together with the repertoire data. The later analysis used no new phenotypic data to find candidate immune exposures, relying instead on TCR beta sequences and their occurrence across donors. The number of typed donors differed by locus: roughly 620-640 for A, B, C, DRB1 and DQB1; approximately 530 for DQA1; approximately 600 for DPA1; and approximately 450 for DPB1. Every discovery cohort repertoire had been produced on one sequencing platform. An earlier analysis of 587 of the donors used high-throughput TCR beta sequencing to judge whether each TCR beta V gene segment behaved as functional or pseudogenic. The genetic ancestry cluster associated with self-reported Caucasian donors included about 84% of the roughly 380 genotyped donors. Several DR-DQ haplotypes were handled as single units for association and clustering because linkage in the cohort was strong. Roughly 300 gigabases of sequencing data and tens of millions of unique TCR sequences were included in an early release covering over 600 HLA-typed donors. A later analysis re-analyzed previously published TCR beta repertoires from approximately 700 donors and added high-resolution HLA genotyping to study TCR occurrence patterns.

Study-wide findings and limitations: This cohort had only TCR beta chains sequenced, and the lack of alpha or paired-chain data limited which features could be detected. An association between a missense DCLRE1C variant and V-gene and J-gene trimming of TCR beta chains was found in a later genetic analysis and replicated in an independent cohort. The 87-base-pair reads could not distinguish some IMGT-functional V segments, including TRBV6-2 and TRBV6-3, so those segments were excluded. Because HLA typing was unavailable for some donors at each locus, only the typed subset was used in association tests. The classifier was reported to diagnose cytomegalovirus status with high specificity and sensitivity in both the original cohort and the validation cohort. In a later analysis, most CMV-associated TCR beta chains were found to appear HLA-restricted, with HLA associations seemingly driven largely by CMV exposure. In a later analysis, HLA-associated TCR beta chains showed more clonal expansion and lower generation probabilities than non-associated chains that were equally common. A further reported finding was that TCR beta sequences accurately predicted the HLA-A and HLA-B alleles for most subjects in the first cohort. According to a later genetic analysis, donors in an Asian-associated ancestry cluster had fewer N-insertions in productive TCRs than the approximately 650-donor mean. The authors suggested that the approach could potentially be generalized to other disease states and immunological phenotypes. When HLA alleles, especially DR and DQ, strongly co-occurred, attributing TCR associations to individual alleles was difficult. A cluster of highly shared sequence variants was judged likely to be a technical artifact of the sequencing pipeline. Roughly uniform sequencing depth across donors was assumed in presence/absence analyses, although this assumption may not hold. Specific HLA alleles were associated with about 17,000 TCR beta sequences at a false discovery rate of 0.05 in a later analysis. Linkage disequilibrium might explain the correlated functional status among segregating V segments, but an unknown experimental factor could not be ruled out. For the cohort, immune exposure information was limited to CMV serostatus. While some public TCRs were present in many individuals, most TCR sequences turned up only very rarely across donors. In an earlier analysis of more than 450 of the donors, most TCR beta V segments were observed in productive rearrangements about 87% or about 30% of the time, broadly matching IMGT annotations. According to a later analysis, TCR association rates differed among HLA loci, with DRB1 alleles showing the most associated TCRs and HLA-C alleles showing the fewest. According to a later analysis, parvovirus B19, influenza, CMV and Epstein-Barr virus appeared linked to several top co-occurrence clusters. A few of the identified cytomegalovirus-associated TCR beta chains were confirmed in vitro to be specific for cytomegalovirus antigens. Because counts were too low, about 15 rarely observed V segments, including chromosome 9 orphons, were left out of the earlier analysis of about 620 of the donors. A total of about 180 TCR beta chains were listed by the study as associated with cytomegalovirus.

The cohort consisted of hundreds of healthy bone marrow donors. Cohort members were all nominally healthy when sampled, although unrecorded immune exposures were likely present. The donor tested CMV seronegative and was one of the 352 seronegative cohort members. A peripheral blood sample was provided by each donor, and peripheral blood mononuclear cells were used for TCR beta sequencing. The Qiagen DNeasy Blood Extraction Kit was used to extract genomic DNA from the blood cell samples. Library preparation employed the immunoSEQ multiplex PCR assay. For the multiplex PCR, a mixture combining 60 forward primers for TCR Vbeta segments and 13 reverse primers for TCR Jbeta segments was used. A multiplex PCR assay on genomic DNA amplified the CDR3 region of rearranged TCR beta genes. Amplified TCR beta libraries were sequenced as 87-base-pair reads on the Illumina HiSeq System. The published analysis was carried out like this. In a later analysis, tens of millions of unique TCR beta chains were counted across the 650 to 700 repertoires, and around 10 million of these chains were shared by at least two donors. A nearest-neighbor algorithm error-corrected the raw reads and collapsed the reads into unique sequences, merging closely related sequences to remove PCR and sequencing errors. Alignment of CDR3 sequences to IMGT reference sequences was used to assign V, D and J gene segments. For a sequence to be retained, a match of at least six nucleotides to both a V gene segment and a J gene segment was required. A rearrangement was called productive if the CDR3 had no stop codons and remained in frame with V and J, and every other rearrangement was called non-productive. CDR3 was defined according to IMGT convention as the region running from the second conserved V-encoded cysteine to the conserved J-encoded phenylalanine. The earlier analysis of about 620 of the donors excluded sequences that lacked an unambiguous match to a single V gene segment. In an earlier analysis of more than 500 of the donors, a V segment was called functional when productive rearrangements were above 56.7%, and segregating when the standard deviation between donors exceeded 5%. A statistical classification framework was built to diagnose cytomegalovirus status from the catalog of TCR beta chain sequences. V and J gene assignment, in a later analysis, came from comparing TCR nucleotide sequences with IMGT/GENE-DB human TR gene sequences. In a later analysis, CDR3 sequences and most-parsimonious VDJ recombination scenarios were assigned using the TCRdist pipeline. In a later analysis, every TCR beta chain was defined by the combination of its CDR3 amino acid sequence and its V-gene family, and reads without a unique V-gene family were dropped. As a way to deal with suspected cross-contamination and a sequencing artifact, a later analysis dropped approximately 590 nucleotide sequences that were highly shared and had low generation probability. For each public chain, a later analysis derived a clonal expansion index from normalized ranks of inferred template counts within each repertoire. A later analysis computed generation probabilities with a VDJ recombination model fitted to out-of-frame rearrangements, and checked the results against IGoR. A later analysis scored TCR-TCR, TCR-HLA and TCR-CMV co-occurrence with hypergeometric tests, applying a repertoire-size bias correction to TCR pairs. To estimate false discovery rates, a later analysis permuted the HLA or CMV assignments 20 times. In a later analysis, co-occurring TCRs were grouped using DBSCAN, and TCRdist sequence similarity was added for clustering within HLA-allele-positive subsets. Repertoires with fewer than 30,000 or more than 120,000 public chains, plus five repertoires with anomalous nucleotide sharing, were excluded from co-occurrence clustering. In its TCRdb copy, this immuneACCESS table keeps in-frame sequences only and misses some clones. Where compared with another copy, unresolved V genes explain less than half of these, and the others have no known cause. D and trimming come from the DNA, and the V and J calls and clone size come from that table. For this sample the table gives over 150,000 clones, of which less than 85% were detected only once. Of the sample, roughly 1.4% falls within the top ten clones.

About this clone: Its recognized antigen is unknown. Qualities for individual bases were not recorded, and no much larger clone is one base off.

According to the germline V gene, CDR1 reads SGHTA and CDR2 reads FQGTGA. V is cut back by 5 bases and J by 3 bases, with 9 bases in the junction unmatched. Including the terminal cysteine and phenylalanine, the CDR3 comprises 16 residues. Here the CDR3 DNA is all that survives: 48 bases in frame from base 1. The rearrangement joined TRBV7-3 to TRBJ2-3; TRBD2 aligns with 9 central bases. This TCR was sampled from a man aged 55-75 years in good health and CMV-seronegative. The sequencing input was PBMCs. The DNA is as follows: TGTGCCAGCAGCCGCGGTGGGCTAGCGGGGACAGATACGCAGTATTTT. Protein translation: CASSRGGLAGTDTQYF.